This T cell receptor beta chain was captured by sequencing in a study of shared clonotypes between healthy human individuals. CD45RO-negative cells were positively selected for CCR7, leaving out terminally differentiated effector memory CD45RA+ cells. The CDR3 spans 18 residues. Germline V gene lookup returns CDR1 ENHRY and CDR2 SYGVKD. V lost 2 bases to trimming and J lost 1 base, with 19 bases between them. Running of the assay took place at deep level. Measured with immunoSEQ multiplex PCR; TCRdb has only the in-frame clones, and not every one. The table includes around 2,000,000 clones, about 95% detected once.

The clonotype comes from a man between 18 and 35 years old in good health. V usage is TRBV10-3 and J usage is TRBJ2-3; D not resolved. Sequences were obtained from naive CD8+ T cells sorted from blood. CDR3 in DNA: TGTGCCATCAGTGAGCAGGTTAGCCCGGTTGCCGGCACAGATACGCAGTATTTT. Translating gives CAISEQVSPVAGTDTQYF.